Sequencing of this TCR beta chain was carried out in a study of blood T cell repertoires in COVID-19. Study summary: The origin of the acute and convalescent COVID-19 samples was the United States, Italy and Spain. PBMCs, B-cell-depleted T cells, or T cells were the source of the cDNA or gDNA that made up the material.

Germline V lookup: CDR1 LGHDT, CDR2 YNNKEL (reference sequence). The CDR3 is 14 amino acids. V was shortened by 5 bases and J by 7 bases, with 14 bases between the two germline ends. Per the study methods: Estimated nucleated cell counts came from reference gene primer amplification. Clones were sequenced by immunoSEQ multiplex PCR, and TCRdb holds only the in-frame ones, with some missing. V and J calls and clone size are given by that table; D and trimming were obtained from the DNA. This table has 260,000 or so clones, 88% appearing once. The chain uses TRBV3-1 (or the pseudogene TRBV3-2) and TRBJ1-4; D call uncertain. The TCR originated in a man aged 18 to 30 with active or convalescent COVID-19. The sequenced sample consisted of peripheral blood. CDR3 bases: TGTGCCAGCAGCGGTACCTATTTTCGTGAAAAACTGTTTTTT. Its translation is CASSGTYFREKLFF.